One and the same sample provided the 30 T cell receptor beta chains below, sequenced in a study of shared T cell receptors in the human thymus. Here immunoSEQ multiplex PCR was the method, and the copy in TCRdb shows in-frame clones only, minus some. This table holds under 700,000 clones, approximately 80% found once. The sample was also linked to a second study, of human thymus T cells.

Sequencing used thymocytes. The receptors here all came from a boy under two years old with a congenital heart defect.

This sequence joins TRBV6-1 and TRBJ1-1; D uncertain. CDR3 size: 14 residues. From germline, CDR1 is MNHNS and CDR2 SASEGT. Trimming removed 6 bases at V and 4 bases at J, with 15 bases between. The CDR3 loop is CASSSNPTGTEAFF. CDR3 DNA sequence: TGTGCCAGCAGCAGCAACCCGACTGGCACTGAAGCTTTCTTT.

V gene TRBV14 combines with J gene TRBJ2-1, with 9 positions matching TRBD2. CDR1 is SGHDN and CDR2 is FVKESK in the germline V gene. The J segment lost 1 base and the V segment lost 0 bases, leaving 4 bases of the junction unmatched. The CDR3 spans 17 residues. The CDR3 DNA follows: TGTGCCAGCAGCCAAGAACCGAGCGGGAGGTCCTACAATGAGCAGTTCTTC. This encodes CASSQEPSGRSYNEQFF.

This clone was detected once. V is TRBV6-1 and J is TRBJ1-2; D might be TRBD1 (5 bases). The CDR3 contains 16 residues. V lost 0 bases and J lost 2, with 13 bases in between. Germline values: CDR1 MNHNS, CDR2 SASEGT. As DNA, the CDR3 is TGTGCCAGCAGTGAAGCCAGTGCAGGGCCAAACTATGGCTACACCTTC. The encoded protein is CASSEASAGPNYGYTF.

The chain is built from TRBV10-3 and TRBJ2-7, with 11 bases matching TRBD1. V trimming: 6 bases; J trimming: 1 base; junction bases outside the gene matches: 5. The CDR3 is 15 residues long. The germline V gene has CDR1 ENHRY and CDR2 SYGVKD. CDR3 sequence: CAIRGTGGLSYEQYF. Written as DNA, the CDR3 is TGTGCCATCAGGGGGACAGGGGGTCTTTCCTACGAGCAGTACTTC.

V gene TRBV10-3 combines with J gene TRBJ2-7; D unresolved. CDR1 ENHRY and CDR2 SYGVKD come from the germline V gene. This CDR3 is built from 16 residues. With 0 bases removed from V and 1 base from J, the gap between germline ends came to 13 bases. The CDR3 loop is CAISESSGNESYEQYF. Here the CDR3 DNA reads TGTGCCATCAGTGAGTCGTCAGGAAACGAGTCCTACGAGCAGTACTTC.

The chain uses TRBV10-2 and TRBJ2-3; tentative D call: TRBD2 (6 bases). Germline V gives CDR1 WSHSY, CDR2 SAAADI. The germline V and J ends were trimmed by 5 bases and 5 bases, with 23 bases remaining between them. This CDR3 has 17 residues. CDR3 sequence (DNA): TGCGCCAGCAGTTTGGGACCACGCTCGCCGCGGGAAGATACGCAGTATTTT. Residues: CASSLGPRSPREDTQYF.

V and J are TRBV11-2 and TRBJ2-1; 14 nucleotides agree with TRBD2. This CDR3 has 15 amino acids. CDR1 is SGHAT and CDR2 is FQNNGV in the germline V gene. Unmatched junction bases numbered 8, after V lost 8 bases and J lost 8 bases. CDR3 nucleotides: TGTGCCAGCGAGAACGGGACTAGCGGGAGTTATGAGCAGTTCTTC. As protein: CASENGTSGSYEQFF. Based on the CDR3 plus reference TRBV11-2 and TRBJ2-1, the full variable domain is EAGVAQSPRYKIIEKRQSVAFWCNPISGHATLYWYQQILGQGPKLLIQFQNNGVVDDSQLPKDRFSAERLKGVDSTLKIQPAKLEDSAVYLCASENGTSGSYEQFFGPGTRLTVL.

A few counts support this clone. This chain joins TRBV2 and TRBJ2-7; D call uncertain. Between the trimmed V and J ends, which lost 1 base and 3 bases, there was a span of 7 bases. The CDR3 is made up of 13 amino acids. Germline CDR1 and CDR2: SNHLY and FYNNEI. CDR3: CASSEGWSYEQYF. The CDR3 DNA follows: TGTGCCAGCAGTGAAGGGTGGAGCTACGAGCAGTACTTC. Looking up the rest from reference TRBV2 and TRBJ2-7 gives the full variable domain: EPEVTQTPSHQVTQMGQEVILRCVPISNHLYFYWYRQILGQKVEFLVSFYNNEISEKSEIFDDQFSVERPDGSNFTLKIRSTKLEDSAMYFCASSEGWSYEQYFGPGTRLTVT.

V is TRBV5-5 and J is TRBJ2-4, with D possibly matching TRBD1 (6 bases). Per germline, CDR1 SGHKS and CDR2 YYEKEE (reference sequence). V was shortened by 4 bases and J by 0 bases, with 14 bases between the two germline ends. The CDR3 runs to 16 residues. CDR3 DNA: TGTGCCAGCAGCCACACACAGGGAAGAGCCAAAAACATTCAGTACTTC. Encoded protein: CASSHTQGRAKNIQYF.

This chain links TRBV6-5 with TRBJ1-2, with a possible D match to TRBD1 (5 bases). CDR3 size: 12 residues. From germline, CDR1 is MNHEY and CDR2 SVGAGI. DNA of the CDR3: TGTGCTGGCCGGGGGAGGGACGGCGGCTACACCTTC. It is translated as CAGRGRDGGYTF.

As DNA, the CDR3 is TGCGCCAGCAGCCCCCAGGGCGGGAGCTCCTACGAGCAGTACTTC. This translates into CASSPQGGSSYEQYF. This chain uses TRBV5-1 with TRBJ2-7; 7 positions agree with TRBD2. The CDR3 length is 15 residues. The trim removed 4 bases at V and 0 bases at J, leaving 7 bases unmatched. Looked up from germline, CDR1 is SGHRS and CDR2 is YFSETQ.

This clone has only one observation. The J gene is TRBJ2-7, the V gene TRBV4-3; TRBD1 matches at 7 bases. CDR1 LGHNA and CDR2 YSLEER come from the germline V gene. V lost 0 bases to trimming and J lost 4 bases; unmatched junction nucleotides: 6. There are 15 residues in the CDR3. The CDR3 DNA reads TGCGCCAGCAGCCAAGATGCGACAGGGCTATACGAGCAGTACTTC. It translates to CASSQDATGLYEQYF.

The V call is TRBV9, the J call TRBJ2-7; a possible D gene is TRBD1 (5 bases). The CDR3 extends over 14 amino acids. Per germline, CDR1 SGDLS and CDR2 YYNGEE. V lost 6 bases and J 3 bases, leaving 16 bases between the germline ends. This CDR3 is CASNPSGLFYEQYF. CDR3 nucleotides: TGTGCCAGCAATCCGTCAGGGCTTTTCTACGAGCAGTACTTC.

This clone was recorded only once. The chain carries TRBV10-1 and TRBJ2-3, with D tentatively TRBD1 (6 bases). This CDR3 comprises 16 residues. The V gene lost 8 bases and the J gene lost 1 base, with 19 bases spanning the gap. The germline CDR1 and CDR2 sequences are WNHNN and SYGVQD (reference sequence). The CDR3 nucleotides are TGCGCCAGCCCGCCCCCCCAGGGGTCTCGCACAGATACGCAGTATTTT. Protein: CASPPPQGSRTDTQYF.

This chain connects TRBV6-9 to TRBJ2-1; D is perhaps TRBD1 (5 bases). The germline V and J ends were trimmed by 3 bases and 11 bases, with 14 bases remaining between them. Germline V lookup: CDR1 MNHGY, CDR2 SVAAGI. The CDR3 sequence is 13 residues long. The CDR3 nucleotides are TGTGCCAGCAGTTACCCCTCACAGGTAAAGCAGTTCTTC. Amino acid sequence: CASSYPSQVKQFF.

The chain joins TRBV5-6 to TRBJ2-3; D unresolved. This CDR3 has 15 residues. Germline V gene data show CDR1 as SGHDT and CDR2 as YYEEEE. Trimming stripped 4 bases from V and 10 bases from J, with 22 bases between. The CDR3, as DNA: TGTGCCAGCAGCCCTGGTTATTTTACACAGATAGCGCAGTATTTT. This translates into CASSPGYFTQIAQYF.

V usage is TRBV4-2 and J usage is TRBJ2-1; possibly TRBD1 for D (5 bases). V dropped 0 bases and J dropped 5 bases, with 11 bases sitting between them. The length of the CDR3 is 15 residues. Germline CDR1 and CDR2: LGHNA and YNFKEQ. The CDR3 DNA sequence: TGTGCCAGCAGCCAAGAACCCGGACAAAACAATGAGCAGTTCTTC. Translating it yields CASSQEPGQNNEQFF.

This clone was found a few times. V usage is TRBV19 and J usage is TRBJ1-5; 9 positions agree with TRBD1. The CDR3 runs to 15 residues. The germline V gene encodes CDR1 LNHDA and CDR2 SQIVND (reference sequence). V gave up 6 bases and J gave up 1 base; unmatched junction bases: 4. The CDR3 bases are TGTGCCAGTAGGGGACAGGGAGGGAGCAATCAGCCCCAGCATTTT. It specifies CASRGQGGSNQPQHF.

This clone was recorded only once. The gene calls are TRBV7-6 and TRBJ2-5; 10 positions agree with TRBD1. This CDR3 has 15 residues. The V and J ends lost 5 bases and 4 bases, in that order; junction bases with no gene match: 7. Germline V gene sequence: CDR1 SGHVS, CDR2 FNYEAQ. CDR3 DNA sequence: TGTGCCAGCAGCACGACAGGGGGCCCCACAGAGACCCAGTACTTC. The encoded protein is CASSTTGGPTETQYF.

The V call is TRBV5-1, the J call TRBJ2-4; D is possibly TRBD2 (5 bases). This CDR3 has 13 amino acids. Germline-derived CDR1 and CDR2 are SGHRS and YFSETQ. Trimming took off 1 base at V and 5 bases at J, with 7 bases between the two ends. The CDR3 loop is CASSLKAENIQYF. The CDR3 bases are TGCGCCAGCAGCTTGAAAGCGGAAAACATTCAGTACTTC.

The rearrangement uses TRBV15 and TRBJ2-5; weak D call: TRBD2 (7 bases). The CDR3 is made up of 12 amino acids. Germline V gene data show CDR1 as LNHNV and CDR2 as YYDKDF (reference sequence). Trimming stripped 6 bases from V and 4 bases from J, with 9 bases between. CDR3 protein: CATSAGAETQYF. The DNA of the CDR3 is TGTGCCACCAGTGCGGGGGCAGAGACCCAGTACTTC.

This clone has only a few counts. The CDR3 DNA follows: TGTGCCAGCAGTCCTCCAGGGGGCCGCAATCAGCCCCAGCATTTT. Translation: CASSPPGGRNQPQHF. The chain is built from TRBV28 and TRBJ1-5, with 8 bases aligning to TRBD1. Germline V lookup: CDR1 MDHEN, CDR2 SYDVKM. J lost 2 bases, V lost 5 bases, and 5 bases had no gene match. This CDR3 region has 15 residues.

The CDR3 loop reads CASSPRWGTGNEKLFF. In nucleotides, the CDR3 is TGTGCCAGCAGCCCTCGGTGGGGGACAGGAAATGAAAAACTGTTTTTT. This rearrangement joins TRBV7-2 to TRBJ1-4, with 8 nucleotides matching TRBD1. Germline V gene sequence: CDR1 SGHTA, CDR2 FQGNSA. The CDR3 spans 16 residues. The J segment lost 5 bases and the V segment lost 5 bases, leaving 10 bases of the junction unmatched.

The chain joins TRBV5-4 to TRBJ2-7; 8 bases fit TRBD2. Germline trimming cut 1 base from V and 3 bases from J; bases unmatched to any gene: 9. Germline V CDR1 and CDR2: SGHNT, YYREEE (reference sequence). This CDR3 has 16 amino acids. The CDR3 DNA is TGTGCCAGCAGCTTGCGTAATGGACTAGCCCGCTACGAGCAGTACTTC. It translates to CASSLRNGLARYEQYF.

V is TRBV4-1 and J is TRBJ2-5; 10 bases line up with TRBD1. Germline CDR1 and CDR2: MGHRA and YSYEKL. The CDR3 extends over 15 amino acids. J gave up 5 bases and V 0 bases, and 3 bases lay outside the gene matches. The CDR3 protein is CASSQDGQGGETQYF. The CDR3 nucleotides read TGCGCCAGCAGCCAAGATGGACAGGGGGGGGAGACCCAGTACTTC.

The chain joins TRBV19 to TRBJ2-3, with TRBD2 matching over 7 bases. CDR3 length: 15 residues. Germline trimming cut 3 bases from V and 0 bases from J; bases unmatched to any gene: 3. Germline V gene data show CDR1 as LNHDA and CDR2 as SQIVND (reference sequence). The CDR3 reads CASSIPGGSTDTQYF. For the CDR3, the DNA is TGTGCCAGTAGTATCCCGGGAGGTAGCACAGATACGCAGTATTTT.

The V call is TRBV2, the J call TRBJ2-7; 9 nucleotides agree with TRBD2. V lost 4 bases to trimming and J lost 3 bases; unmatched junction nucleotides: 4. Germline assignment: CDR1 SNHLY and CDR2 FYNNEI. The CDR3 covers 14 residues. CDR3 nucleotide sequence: TGTGCCAGCAGTGCCCCGACTAGCGGCTACGAGCAGTACTTC. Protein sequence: CASSAPTSGYEQYF.

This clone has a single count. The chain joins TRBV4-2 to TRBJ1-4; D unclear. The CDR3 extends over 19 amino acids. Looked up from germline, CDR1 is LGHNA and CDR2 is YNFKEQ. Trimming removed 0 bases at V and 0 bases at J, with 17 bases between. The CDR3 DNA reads TGTGCCAGCAGCCAAGATAGAGGAACACTCCCCGCAACTAATGAAAAACTGTTTTTT. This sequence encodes CASSQDRGTLPATNEKLFF.

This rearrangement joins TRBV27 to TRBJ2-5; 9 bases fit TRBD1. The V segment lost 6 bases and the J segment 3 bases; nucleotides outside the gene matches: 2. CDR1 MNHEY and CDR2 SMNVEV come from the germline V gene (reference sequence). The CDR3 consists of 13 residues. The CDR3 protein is CASSWDREETQYF. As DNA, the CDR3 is TGTGCCAGCAGCTGGGACAGGGAAGAGACCCAGTACTTC.

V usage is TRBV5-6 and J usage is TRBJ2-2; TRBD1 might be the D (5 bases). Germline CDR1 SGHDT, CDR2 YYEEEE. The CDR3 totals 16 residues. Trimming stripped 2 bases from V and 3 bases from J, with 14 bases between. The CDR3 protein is CASSLGRQGDTGELFF. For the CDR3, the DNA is TGTGCCAGCAGCTTAGGGCGGCAGGGTGACACCGGGGAGCTGTTTTTT.